The 16 T cell receptor beta chains in this list originate from one sample, sequenced in a study of intratumoral heterogeneity in liver cancer. Using immunoSEQ multiplex PCR, the repertoire was profiled, and TCRdb retains in-frame clones only, with some absent. The sample gives approximately 20,000 clones, 73% of which show up once; roughly 15% is in the top ten. The specimen comprised tumor-adjacent normal tissue, sampled before any cancer treatment. Source of these receptors: a woman in her sixties or seventies with hepatocellular carcinoma.

This clone showed up just a few times. The chain employs TRBV10-3 and TRBJ1-2, with 10 bases matching TRBD1. The germline V gene has CDR1 ENHRY and CDR2 SYGVKD. Losses at the gene ends were 11 bases for V and 5 bases for J; bases not matched to a gene: 5. The CDR3 is made up of 12 amino acids. The CDR3: CAATGGRYGYTF. The CDR3 DNA follows: TGTGCCGCGACAGGGGGCAGGTATGGCTACACCTTC.

The rearrangement uses TRBV27 and TRBJ2-5; D might be TRBD1 (5 bases). The CDR3 is 14 amino acids. V lost 5 bases and J lost 4, with 14 bases in between. The germline gives CDR1 MNHEY, CDR2 SMNVEV (reference sequence). CDR3 sequence (DNA): TGTGCCAGCAGTACCTTTCAAGGGGCAGAGACCCAGTACTTC. Translated: CASSTFQGAETQYF.

The chain combines TRBV3-1 (or the pseudogene TRBV3-2) with TRBJ2-3; 7 bases are a match to TRBD2. This CDR3 has 12 residues. CDR1 LGHDT and CDR2 YNNKEL come from the germline V gene (reference sequence). V shed 5 bases and J 5 bases; nucleotides not matched to a gene: 1. CDR3 sequence: CASSGLVDTQYF. In nucleotides, the CDR3 is TGTGCCAGCAGCGGACTAGTAGATACGCAGTATTTT.

In this sample, this clone is medium-sized (0.01 to 0.1%). The chain's CDR3 is CASSQDSSTSYEQYF. The CDR3 DNA reads TGCGCCAGCAGCCAAGATTCTAGTACCTCCTACGAGCAGTACTTC. The chain combines TRBV4-1 with TRBJ2-7, with D unresolved. This CDR3 comprises 15 residues. V was trimmed by 0 bases and J by 0 bases, leaving 9 bases between them. Germline V gene sequence: CDR1 MGHRA, CDR2 YSYEKL.

The chain employs TRBV28 and TRBJ2-2; D uncertain. This CDR3 spans 16 amino acids. From germline, CDR1 is MDHEN and CDR2 SYDVKM. Trimming shortened V by 6 bases and J by 4 bases, and 18 bases separated the two germline ends. CDR3 sequence (DNA): TGTGCCAGCAGGACCCTCTTTGAGGCCGGCACCGGGGAGCTGTTTTTT. Encoded protein: CASRTLFEAGTGELFF. The entire variable domain, with the rest obtained from reference TRBV28 and TRBJ2-2, is as follows: DVKVTQSSRYLVKRTGEKVFLECVQDMDHENMFWYRQDPGLGLRLIYFSYDVKMKEKGDIPEGYSVSREKKERFSLILESASTNQTSMYLCASRTLFEAGTGELFFGEGSRLTVL.

By proportion, this clone is medium-sized. V and J are TRBV27 and TRBJ2-2; a possible D gene is TRBD1 (6 bases). The CDR3 runs to 15 residues. Germline-derived CDR1 and CDR2 are MNHEY and SMNVEV (reference sequence). The V end was cut by 5 bases, the J end by 7 bases, with 17 bases between. This CDR3 is CASSLNFQGSGELFF. CDR3 DNA: TGTGCCAGCAGTCTAAATTTTCAGGGGAGCGGGGAGCTGTTTTTT.

This clone was seen a single time. The J gene is TRBJ1-2, the V gene TRBV9; perhaps TRBD1 as D (6 bases). This CDR3 comprises 15 residues. Trimming removed 4 bases at V and 8 bases at J, with 21 bases between. Per germline, CDR1 SGDLS and CDR2 YYNGEE. CDR3 residues: CASSLLSTGQKGYTF. The CDR3 DNA follows: TGTGCCAGCAGCCTACTATCTACGGGACAAAAAGGCTACACCTTC. The full variable domain, its missing parts supplied by reference TRBV9 and TRBJ1-2, is DSGVTQTPKHLITATGQRVTLRCSPRSGDLSVYWYQQSLDQGLQFLIQYYNGEERAKGNILERFSAQQFPDLHSELNLSSLELGDSALYFCASSLLSTGQKGYTFGSGTRLTVV.

The chain joins TRBV7-9 to TRBJ2-7, with D possibly matching TRBD2 (6 bases). CDR1 is SEHNR and CDR2 is FQNEAQ in the germline V gene (reference sequence). The CDR3 is 14 residues long. With 7 bases removed from V and 6 bases from J, the gap between germline ends came to 19 bases. CDR3 protein: CASTEEGPGGEQYF. CDR3 DNA: TGTGCCAGCACCGAGGAGGGCCCTGGCGGCGAGCAGTACTTC.

The gene calls are TRBV28 and TRBJ1-1; tentatively, D is TRBD1 (5 bases). The V end lost 2 bases, the J end lost 2 bases, and 9 bases lay between the germline ends. The CDR3 is made up of 14 amino acids. CDR1 and CDR2 (germline): MDHEN, SYDVKM. The CDR3 DNA follows: TGTGCCAGCAGTTTACCGACAGCAAACACTGAAGCTTTCTTT. Protein product: CASSLPTANTEAFF. The whole variable domain, remainder taken from reference TRBV28 and TRBJ1-1, is DVKVTQSSRYLVKRTGEKVFLECVQDMDHENMFWYRQDPGLGLRLIYFSYDVKMKEKGDIPEGYSVSREKKERFSLILESASTNQTSMYLCASSLPTANTEAFFGQGTRLTVV.

This chain joins TRBV5-1 and TRBJ1-4; 8 bases are shared with TRBD1. Germline values: CDR1 SGHRS, CDR2 YFSETQ. J was trimmed by 7 bases and V by 3 bases; bases with no gene match: 11. This CDR3 region has 16 residues. CDR3: CASSSIGQGGSEKLFF. For the CDR3, the DNA is TGCGCCAGCAGCTCTATCGGACAGGGCGGGAGTGAAAAACTGTTTTTT.

By share of the sample, this clone is medium-sized. The chain has TRBV7-8 and TRBJ2-2; D is ambiguous. This CDR3 is 12 amino acids long. V was trimmed by 4 bases and J by 6 bases, leaving 6 bases between them. Germline V CDR1 and CDR2: SGHVS, FQNEAQ. CDR3 sequence reads: CASSSYSGELFF. CDR3 coding DNA: TGTGCCAGCAGCTCCTACTCCGGGGAGCTGTTTTTT.

CDR3 loop: CASRSTGDPQRAQYF. CDR3 DNA sequence: TGTGCCAGCAGATCGACAGGGGACCCTCAGCGGGCGCAGTATTTT. The chain links TRBV27 to TRBJ2-3, with 8 bases lining up with TRBD1. Germline CDR1 and CDR2: MNHEY and SMNVEV (reference sequence). The CDR3 contains 15 residues. V trimming: 6 bases; J trimming: 10 bases; junction bases outside the gene matches: 15.

This clone appeared a few times. The chain is built from TRBV4-2 and TRBJ1-4; D is unclear. CDR1 and CDR2 (germline): LGHNA, YNFKEQ. Trimming removed 2 bases from V and 2 bases from J, with 3 bases in between. The CDR3 is 13 residues long. As DNA, the CDR3 is TGTGCCAGCAGCCAAAGCACTAATGAAAAACTGTTTTTT. This codes for CASSQSTNEKLFF.

This clone was counted a few times. The gene calls are TRBV4-1 and TRBJ2-3, with 9 bases aligning to TRBD2. Trimming cost V 3 bases and J 3 bases; bases outside gene matches: 1. CDR1 and CDR2 from the germline V gene are MGHRA and YSYEKL. The CDR3 loop spans 14 amino acids. The chain's CDR3 is CASSQGLATDTQYF. CDR3 in DNA: TGCGCCAGCAGCCAGGGACTAGCAACAGATACGCAGTATTTT.

The genes are TRBV4-1 and TRBJ2-3; 9 positions agree with TRBD1. The CDR3 is made up of 14 amino acids. The J segment lost 5 bases and the V segment lost 4 bases, leaving 4 bases of the junction unmatched. Per germline, CDR1 MGHRA and CDR2 YSYEKL. The CDR3 nucleotides read TGCGCCAGCAGCCGGGGACAGGGTGTAGATACGCAGTATTTT. Protein sequence: CASSRGQGVDTQYF.

CDR3 protein: CASSSSPQGANTEAFF. As DNA, the CDR3 is TGTGCCAGCAGCTCATCTCCACAGGGAGCGAACACTGAAGCTTTCTTT. The chain employs TRBV7-2 and TRBJ1-1, with D possibly being TRBD1 (6 bases). Germline V gene data show CDR1 as SGHTA and CDR2 as FQGNSA. This CDR3 region has 16 residues. The V and J ends lost 4 bases and 1 base respectively, with 16 bases between them.